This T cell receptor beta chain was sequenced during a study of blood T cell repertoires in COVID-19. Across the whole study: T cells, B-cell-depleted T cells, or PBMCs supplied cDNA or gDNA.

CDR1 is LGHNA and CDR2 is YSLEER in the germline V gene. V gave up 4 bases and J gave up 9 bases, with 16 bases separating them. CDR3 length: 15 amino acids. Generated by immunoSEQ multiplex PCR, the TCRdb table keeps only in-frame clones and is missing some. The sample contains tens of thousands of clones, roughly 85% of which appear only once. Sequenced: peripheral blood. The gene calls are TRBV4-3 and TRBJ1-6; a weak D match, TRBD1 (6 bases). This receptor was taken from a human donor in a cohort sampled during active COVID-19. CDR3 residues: CASSPVQGGSSPLHF. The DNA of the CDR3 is TGCGCCAGCAGCCCCGTACAGGGAGGGAGTTCACCCCTCCACTTT.